The clone carrying this TCR beta chain was counted once. The CDR3 is 13 amino acids. Germline V CDR1 and CDR2: SGDLS, YYNGEE. V lost 1 base and J lost 1, with 5 bases in between. This sample stems from a study of blood T cell repertoires in COVID-19. In the study overall: Whether acute or convalescent, the COVID-19 samples came from the United States, Italy and Spain. Nucleic acid was either cDNA or gDNA, and it came from T cells, B-cell-depleted T cells, or PBMCs.

In the source study's methods: Nucleated cell counts were estimated from reference gene primer amplification. The method was immunoSEQ multiplex PCR; TCRdb's version includes in-frame clones alone and lacks a portion of them. V, J and clone size derive from that table, while D and trimming were established from the DNA sequence. The table lists around 170,000 clones, approximately 90% of them singletons. Input material: peripheral blood. The TCR originated in a man aged 60 to 75 with acute or convalescent COVID-19. The genes are TRBV9 and TRBJ1-1; unclear D gene. The CDR3 DNA sequence: TGTGCCAGCAGCGTACATCAGAACACTGAAGCTTTCTTT. Its translation is CASSVHQNTEAFF.